A selection of T cell receptor beta chains follows, all from one sample in a study of T cell responses to AZD1222 COVID-19 vaccine. Sequencing was performed with immunoSEQ multiplex PCR; in TCRdb, only in-frame clones are kept and a portion is missing. The data contain approximately 150,000 clones, 90% to 95% of them seen just once; the ten biggest clones take up about 5%. This specimen was peripheral blood, taken on day 0 of AZD1222 vaccination. All receptors derive from an adult in good health. CDR3s include the opening cysteine and the closing phenylalanine or tryptophan. D genes are given only for firm matches. Where a row states a size, it is once, few, many or the class of an expanded clone; other rows omit it.

D gene	clone size	V gene	J gene	CDR3 protein	CDR3 DNA
NA	once	TRBV12-3/TRBV12-4	TRBJ1-5	CASSLGAGQPQHF	TGTGCCAGCAGTTTGGGGGCGGGACAGCCCCAGCATTTT
NA	NA	TRBV6-5	TRBJ1-6	CASSLSRADNSPLHF	TGTGCCAGCAGTTTGTCCAGGGCTGATAATTCACCCCTCCACTTT
TRBD2	NA	TRBV24-1	TRBJ2-1	CATSEGTGLAGVGEQFF	TGTGCCACCAGTGAGGGGACGGGACTAGCGGGAGTCGGCGAGCAGTTCTTC
NA	NA	TRBV28	TRBJ2-1	CASSLWTGTGHEQFF	TGTGCCAGCAGTTTATGGACGGGTACGGGACATGAGCAGTTCTTC
TRBD2	NA	TRBV25-1	TRBJ2-7	CASRGSSGISYEQYF	TGTGCCAGCAGGGGGAGCAGCGGGATTTCCTACGAGCAGTACTTC
NA	NA	TRBV6-1	TRBJ1-4	CASSAGGASQPNEKLFF	TGTGCCAGCAGTGCCGGGGGCGCATCCCAACCTAATGAAAAACTGTTTTTT
NA	few	TRBV12-3/TRBV12-4	TRBJ1-4	CASSLDLEKLFF	TGTGCCAGCAGTTTAGATCTTGAAAAACTGTTTTTT
NA	NA	TRBV30	TRBJ1-2	CAWSDEGDAYGYTF	TGTGCCTGGAGCGATGAGGGGGATGCCTATGGCTACACCTTC
NA	NA	TRBV5-1	TRBJ2-7	CASSLNPTRTEQYF	TGCGCCAGCAGCCTAAACCCGACTAGGACGGAGCAGTACTTC
NA	once	TRBV6-2/TRBV6-3	TRBJ1-2	CASSVLQGGTGGYTF	TGTGCCAGCAGTGTTCTTCAGGGAGGAACTGGCGGCTACACCTTC
NA	NA	TRBV7-9	TRBJ2-7	CASRREAGSYEQYF	TGTGCCAGCAGGAGGGAGGCCGGCTCCTACGAGCAGTACTTC
NA	NA	TRBV12-3/TRBV12-4	TRBJ1-2	CASSLSTYGYTF	TGTGCCAGCAGTTTGAGCACATATGGCTACACCTTC
NA	NA	TRBV5-4	TRBJ1-2	CASSAQQGREGYTF	TGTGCCAGCAGCGCACAACAGGGCCGGGAAGGCTACACCTTC
NA	few	TRBV7-8	TRBJ1-4	CASRGRFNEKLFF	TGTGCCAGCAGAGGGCGGTTTAATGAAAAACTGTTTTTT
TRBD1	NA	TRBV5-1	TRBJ2-1	CASSETGADNEQFF	TGCGCCAGCAGTGAGACAGGGGCGGACAATGAGCAGTTCTTC
TRBD1	NA	TRBV6-2/TRBV6-3	TRBJ1-1	CASSLDRANTEAFF	TGTGCCAGCAGCCTTGACAGGGCGAACACTGAAGCTTTCTTT
TRBD2	NA	TRBV7-2	TRBJ2-3	CASQSMAARSGGTDTQYF	TGTGCCAGCCAATCCATGGCCGCCCGGAGCGGGGGCACAGATACGCAGTATTTT
TRBD2	once	TRBV10-3	TRBJ2-1	CAISDPGRASYNEQFF	TGTGCCATCAGTGATCCGGGGAGGGCCTCCTACAATGAGCAGTTCTTC
NA	NA	TRBV19	TRBJ1-1	CASRDRGLGQGKAFF	TGTGCCAGTAGGGACCGTGGTTTAGGGCAGGGAAAAGCTTTCTTT
NA	few	TRBV29-1	TRBJ1-1	CSFGPKAFF	TGCAGCTTCGGACCCAAAGCTTTCTTT